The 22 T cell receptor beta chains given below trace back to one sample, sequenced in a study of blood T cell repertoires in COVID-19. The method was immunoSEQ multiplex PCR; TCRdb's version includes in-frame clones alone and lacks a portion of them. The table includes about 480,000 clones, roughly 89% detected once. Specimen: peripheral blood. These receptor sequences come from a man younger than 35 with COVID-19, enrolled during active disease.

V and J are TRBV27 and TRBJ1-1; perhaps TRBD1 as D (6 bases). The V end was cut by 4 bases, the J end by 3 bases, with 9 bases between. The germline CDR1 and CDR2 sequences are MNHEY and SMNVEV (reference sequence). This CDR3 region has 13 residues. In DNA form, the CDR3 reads TGTGCCAGCAGTTACAGGGCCTACACTGAAGCTTTCTTT. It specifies CASSYRAYTEAFF.

The CDR3 DNA is TGCGCCAGCAGTGAGTCCGGTCAGCCCCAGCATTTT. Translating gives CASSESGQPQHF. This chain uses TRBV10-2 with TRBJ1-5; D not resolved. This CDR3 region has 12 residues. CDR1 is WSHSY and CDR2 is SAAADI in the germline V gene. V was shortened by 0 bases and J by 6 bases, with 3 bases between the two germline ends.

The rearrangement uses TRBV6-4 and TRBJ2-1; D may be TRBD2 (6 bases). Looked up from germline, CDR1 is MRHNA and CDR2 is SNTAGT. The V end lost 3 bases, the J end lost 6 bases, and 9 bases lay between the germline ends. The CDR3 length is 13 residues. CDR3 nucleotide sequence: TGTGCCAGCAGTGATGGAGGGACCAATGAGCAGTTCTTC. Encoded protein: CASSDGGTNEQFF.

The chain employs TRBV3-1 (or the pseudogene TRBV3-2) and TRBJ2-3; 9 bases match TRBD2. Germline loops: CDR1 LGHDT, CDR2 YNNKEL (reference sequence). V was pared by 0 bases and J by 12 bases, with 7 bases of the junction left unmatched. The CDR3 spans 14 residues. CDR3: CASSQDSTSGSQYF. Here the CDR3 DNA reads TGTGCCAGCAGCCAAGATTCGACTAGCGGCTCCCAGTATTTT.

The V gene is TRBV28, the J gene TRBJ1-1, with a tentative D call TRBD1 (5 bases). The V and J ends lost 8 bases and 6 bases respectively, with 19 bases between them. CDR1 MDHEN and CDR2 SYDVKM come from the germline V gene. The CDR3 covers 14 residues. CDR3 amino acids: CASGTGTGWPEAFF. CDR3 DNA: TGTGCCAGCGGCACAGGAACCGGGTGGCCTGAAGCTTTCTTT.

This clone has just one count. Here the CDR3 DNA reads TGTGCCAGCAGCTCTACAGGACAGTTGAACACTGAAGCTTTCTTT. Translation: CASSSTGQLNTEAFF. This chain uses TRBV5-5 with TRBJ1-1, with a tentative D call TRBD1 (6 bases). The V end was cut by 3 bases, the J end by 0 bases, with 12 bases between. CDR1 and CDR2 (germline): SGHKS, YYEKEE (reference sequence). The CDR3 has 15 amino acids.

CDR3 sequence reads: CATSDQTGANVLTF. As DNA, the CDR3 is TGTGCCACCAGTGACCAGACAGGGGCCAACGTCCTGACTTTC. The chain joins TRBV24-1 to TRBJ2-6; no definite D call. CDR3 length equals 14 residues. V lost 4 bases to trimming and J lost 4 bases, with 7 bases between them. The germline CDR1 and CDR2 sequences are KGHDR and SFDVKD.

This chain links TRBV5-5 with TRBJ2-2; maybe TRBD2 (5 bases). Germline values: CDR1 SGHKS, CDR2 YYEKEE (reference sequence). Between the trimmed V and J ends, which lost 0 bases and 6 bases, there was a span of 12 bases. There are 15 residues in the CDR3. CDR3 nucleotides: TGTGCCAGCAGCTTGGTGGTGGGCGGGCCCGGGGAGCTGTTTTTT. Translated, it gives CASSLVVGGPGELFF.

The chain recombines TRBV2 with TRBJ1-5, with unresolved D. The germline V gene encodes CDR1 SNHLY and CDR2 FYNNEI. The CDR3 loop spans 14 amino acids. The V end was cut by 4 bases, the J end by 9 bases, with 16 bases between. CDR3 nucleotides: TGTGCCAGCAGTGTGTTCGAAGGAGAGAGGCCCCAGCATTTT. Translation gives CASSVFEGERPQHF. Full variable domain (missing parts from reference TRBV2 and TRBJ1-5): EPEVTQTPSHQVTQMGQEVILRCVPISNHLYFYWYRQILGQKVEFLVSFYNNEISEKSEIFDDQFSVERPDGSNFTLKIRSTKLEDSAMYFCASSVFEGERPQHFGDGTRLSIL.

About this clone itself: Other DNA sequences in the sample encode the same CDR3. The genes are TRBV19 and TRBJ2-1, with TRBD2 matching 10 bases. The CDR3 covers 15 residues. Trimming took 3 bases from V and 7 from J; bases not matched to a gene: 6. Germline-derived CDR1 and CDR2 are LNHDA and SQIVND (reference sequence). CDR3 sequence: CASSILAGVGNEQFF. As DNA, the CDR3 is TGTGCCAGTAGTATCCTAGCGGGAGTAGGGAATGAGCAGTTCTTC.

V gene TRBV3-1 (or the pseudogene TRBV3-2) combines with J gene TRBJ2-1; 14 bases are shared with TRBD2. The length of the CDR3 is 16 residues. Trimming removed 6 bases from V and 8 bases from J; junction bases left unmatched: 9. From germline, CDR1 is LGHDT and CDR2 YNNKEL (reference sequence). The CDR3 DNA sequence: TGTGCCAGCAGACTCGGGACTAGCGGGAGCGGGGATGAGCAGTTCTTC. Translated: CASRLGTSGSGDEQFF.

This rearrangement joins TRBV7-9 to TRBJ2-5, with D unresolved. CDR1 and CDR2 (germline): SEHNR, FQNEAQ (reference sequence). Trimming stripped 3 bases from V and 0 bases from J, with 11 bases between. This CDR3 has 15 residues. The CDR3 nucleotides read TGTGCCAGCAGCTTTTCAGGTGCCCACCAAGAGACCCAGTACTTC. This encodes CASSFSGAHQETQYF.

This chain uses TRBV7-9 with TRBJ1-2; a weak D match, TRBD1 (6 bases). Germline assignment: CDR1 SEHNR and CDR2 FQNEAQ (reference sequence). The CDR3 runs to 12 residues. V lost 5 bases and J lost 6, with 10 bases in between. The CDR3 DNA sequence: TGTGCCAGCAGCAGAACAGGGAATGGCTACACCTTC. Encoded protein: CASSRTGNGYTF.

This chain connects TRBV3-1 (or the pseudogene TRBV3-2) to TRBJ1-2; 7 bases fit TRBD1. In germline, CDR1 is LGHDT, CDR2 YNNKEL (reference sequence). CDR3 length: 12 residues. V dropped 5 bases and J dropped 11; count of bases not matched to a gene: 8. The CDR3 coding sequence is TGTGCCAGCAGCTACAGGGGAAGAGGGTACACCTTC. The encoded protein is CASSYRGRGYTF.

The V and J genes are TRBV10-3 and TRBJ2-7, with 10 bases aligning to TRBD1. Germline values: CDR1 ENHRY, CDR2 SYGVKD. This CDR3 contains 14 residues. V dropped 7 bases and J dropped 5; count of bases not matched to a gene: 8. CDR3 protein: CAINDRGLLDEQYF. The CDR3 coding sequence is TGTGCCATCAATGACAGGGGGCTATTGGACGAGCAGTACTTC.

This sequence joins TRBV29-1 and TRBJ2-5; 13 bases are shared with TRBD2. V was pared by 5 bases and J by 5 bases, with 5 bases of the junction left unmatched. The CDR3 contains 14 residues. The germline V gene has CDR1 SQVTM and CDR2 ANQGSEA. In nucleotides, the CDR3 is TGCAGCGTTATAGGACTAGCGGGGGCTGAGACCCAGTACTTC. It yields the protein CSVIGLAGAETQYF.

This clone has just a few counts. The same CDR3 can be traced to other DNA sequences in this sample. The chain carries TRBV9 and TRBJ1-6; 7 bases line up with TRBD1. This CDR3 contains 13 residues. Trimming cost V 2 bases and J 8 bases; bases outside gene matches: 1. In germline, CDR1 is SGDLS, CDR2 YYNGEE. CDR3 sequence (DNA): TGTGCCAGCAGCGTCACAGGGGATTCACCCCTCCACTTT. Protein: CASSVTGDSPLHF.

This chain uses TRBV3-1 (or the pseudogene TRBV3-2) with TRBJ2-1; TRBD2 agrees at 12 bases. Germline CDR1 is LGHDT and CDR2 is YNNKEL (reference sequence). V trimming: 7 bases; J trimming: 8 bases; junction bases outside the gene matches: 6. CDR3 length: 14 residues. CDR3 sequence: CASMTSGGVDEQFF. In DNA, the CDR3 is TGTGCCAGCATGACTAGCGGGGGAGTCGATGAGCAGTTCTTC.

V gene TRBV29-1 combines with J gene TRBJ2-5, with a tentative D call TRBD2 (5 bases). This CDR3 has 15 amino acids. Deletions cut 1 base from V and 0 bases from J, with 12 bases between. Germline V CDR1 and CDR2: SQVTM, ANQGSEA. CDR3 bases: TGCAGCGTTGAAGGCTGGTCGGACTACCAAGAGACCCAGTACTTC. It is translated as CSVEGWSDYQETQYF.

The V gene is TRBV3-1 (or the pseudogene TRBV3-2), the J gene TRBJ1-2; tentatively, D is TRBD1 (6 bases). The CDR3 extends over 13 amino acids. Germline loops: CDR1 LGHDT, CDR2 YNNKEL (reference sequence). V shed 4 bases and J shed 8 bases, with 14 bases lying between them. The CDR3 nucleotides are TGTGCCAGCAGCCTTTACAGGGCTAGCGGCTACACCTTC. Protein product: CASSLYRASGYTF.

The CDR3 spells CASSKTSGGYEQYF. The DNA of the CDR3 is TGTGCCAGCAGCAAGACTAGCGGGGGATACGAGCAGTACTTC. This rearrangement joins TRBV28 to TRBJ2-7, with 12 bases fitting TRBD2. The germline gives CDR1 MDHEN, CDR2 SYDVKM. This CDR3 contains 14 residues. Trimming cost V 6 bases and J 4 bases; bases outside gene matches: 4.

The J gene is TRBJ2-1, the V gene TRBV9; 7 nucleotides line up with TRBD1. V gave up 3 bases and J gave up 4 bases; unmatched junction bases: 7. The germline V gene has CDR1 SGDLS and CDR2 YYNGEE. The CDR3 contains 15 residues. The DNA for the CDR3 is TGTGCCAGCAGCGCAAGGGGGCTGGGTTACAATGAGCAGTTCTTC. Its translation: CASSARGLGYNEQFF.